What follows describes a single TCR beta chain. Per the original data handling: Using reference gene primer amplification, nucleated cell counts were estimated. This table comes from immunoSEQ multiplex PCR, and its TCRdb copy is limited to in-frame clones, with some not included. V, J and clone size are taken as reported in that table, and D and trimming were inferred from the DNA itself. The data show nearly 200,000 clones, roughly nine tenths seen once. This specimen belongs to a study of blood T cell repertoires in COVID-19. At the level of the study: Acute-phase and convalescent COVID-19 samples originated in the United States, Italy and Spain. PBMCs, B-cell-depleted T cells, or T cells provided the cDNA or gDNA that made up the material.

J was trimmed by 5 bases and V by 3 bases; bases with no gene match: 8. This CDR3 is 14 amino acids long. Germline-derived CDR1 and CDR2 are DFQATT and SNEGSKA (reference sequence). The sample was peripheral blood. This chain connects TRBV20-1 to TRBJ2-7; 9 bases are shared with TRBD2. The sequence derives from a woman in her 70s with acute or convalescent COVID-19. The CDR3 protein is CSASPGLARHEQYF. DNA for the CDR3: TGCAGTGCTAGTCCCGGACTAGCGAGACACGAGCAGTACTTC.